This T cell receptor (beta chain) is drawn from a study of blood T cell repertoires in COVID-19. Overall study: T cells, B-cell-depleted T cells, or PBMCs provided the cDNA or gDNA that served as material.

In the original analysis: Amplifying reference gene primers gave estimates of nucleated cell counts. Profiling relied on immunoSEQ multiplex PCR, and the TCRdb table lists in-frame clones only, not all of them. V and J calls and clone size are copied from that table; D and trimming were computed from the DNA. The data hold about 87,000 clones, with 83% observed a single time. Germline CDR1 and CDR2: MNHNY and SVGAGI (reference sequence). Trimming stripped 2 bases from V and 7 bases from J, with 14 bases between. The CDR3 covers 14 residues. This chain uses TRBV6-6 with TRBJ1-1, with D tentatively TRBD1 (5 bases). This TCR derives from a woman aged 55-69 years with acute or convalescent COVID-19. The sample comprised peripheral blood. CDR3 DNA: TGTGCCAGCAGTTACGTACAGGACATCGGTGAAGCTTTCTTT. It yields the protein CASSYVQDIGEAFF.